What follows are 25 T cell receptor beta chains derived from one specimen sequenced in a study of PD-1 blockade in classical Hodgkin lymphoma. Profiled with immunoSEQ multiplex PCR; TCRdb holds only in-frame clones, not every one. The profile shows tens of thousands of clones, 65% to 70% of them singletons. Time point of the sample: cycle 4 day 1 (C4D1), after more than five weeks of nivolumab. All trial patients relapsed after autologous stem cell transplantation. The sample in question was peripheral blood mononuclear cells (PBMCs), obtained before the fourth cycle of nivolumab. The receptors shown here come from a human donor with classical Hodgkin lymphoma.

CDR3 sequence reads: CSVGKHRDTEAFF. CDR3 sequence (DNA): TGCAGCGTCGGGAAACATAGGGACACTGAAGCTTTCTTT. The chain recombines TRBV29-1 with TRBJ1-1; D not resolved. Trimming took off 6 bases at V and 3 bases at J, with 14 bases between the two ends. The CDR3 is made up of 13 amino acids. Germline values: CDR1 SQVTM, CDR2 ANQGSEA. The variable domain in full, with the rest retrieved from reference TRBV29-1 and TRBJ1-1, is SAVISQKPSRDICQRGTSLTIQCQVDSQVTMMFWYRQQPGQSLTLIATANQGSEATYESGFVIDKFPISRPNLTFSTLTVSNMSPEDSSIYLCSVGKHRDTEAFFGQGTRLTVV.

The chain has TRBV4-2 and TRBJ2-3; 10 nucleotides agree with TRBD2. The length of the CDR3 is 15 residues. V shed 9 bases and J 4 bases; nucleotides not matched to a gene: 10. Germline loops: CDR1 LGHNA, CDR2 YNFKEQ. In DNA, the CDR3 is TGTGCCAGTCAACCCAGCGGGGGGGCAGCAGATACGCAGTATTTT. This encodes CASQPSGGAADTQYF.

The rearrangement links TRBV29-1 to TRBJ1-3; D might be TRBD1 (6 bases). This CDR3 contains 17 residues. V gave up 6 bases and J gave up 0 bases, with 21 bases separating them. In germline, CDR1 is SQVTM, CDR2 ANQGSEA. The CDR3 protein is CSVAGTSPDLSGNTIYF. The CDR3 nucleotides read TGCAGCGTCGCCGGGACATCTCCCGACCTCTCTGGAAACACCATATATTTT.

The chain has TRBV10-3 and TRBJ2-3; 11 bases align to TRBD2. CDR1 is ENHRY and CDR2 is SYGVKD in the germline V gene. J lost 4 bases, V lost 4 bases, and 10 bases had no gene match. The CDR3 covers 17 residues. The CDR3 nucleotides are TGTGCCATCAGTGGAGGCGTAGCGGGGGGGTCCCCAGATACGCAGTATTTT. Amino acid sequence: CAISGGVAGGSPDTQYF.

The chain couples TRBV4-2 to TRBJ2-1; 7 positions agree with TRBD1. Germline V gene sequence: CDR1 LGHNA, CDR2 YNFKEQ. This CDR3 contains 16 residues. V dropped 0 bases and J dropped 7; count of bases not matched to a gene: 9. The CDR3 DNA follows: TGTGCCAGCAGCCAAGAGGCTAAGAGGGGGCGGAATGAGCAGTTCTTC. Its translation is CASSQEAKRGRNEQFF.

V is TRBV20-1 and J is TRBJ2-7; D call uncertain. This CDR3 is 11 amino acids long. Looked up from germline, CDR1 is DFQATT and CDR2 is SNEGSKA (reference sequence). V gave up 5 bases and J gave up 4 bases, with 9 bases separating them. CDR3 DNA sequence: TGCAGTGCTCGACTTTTATACGAGCAGTACTTC. Its translation is CSARLLYEQYF.

This clone appeared a single time. The chain links TRBV7-2 to TRBJ2-1, with 9 bases lining up with TRBD2. Germline loops: CDR1 SGHTA, CDR2 FQGNSA. V shed 1 base, J shed 4 bases, and the junction held 5 bases outside the gene matches. The length of the CDR3 is 16 residues. The CDR3 DNA is TGTGCCAGCAGCTTAGAAGCGACTAGCGGTTACAATGAGCAGTTCTTC. Its translation is CASSLEATSGYNEQFF. The full variable domain, completed using reference TRBV7-2 and TRBJ2-1, is GAGVSQSPSNKVTEKGKDVELRCDPISGHTALYWYRQSLGQGLEFLIYFQGNSAPDKSGLPSDRFSAERTGGSVSTLTIQRTQQEDSAVYLCASSLEATSGYNEQFFGPGTRLTVL.

V gene TRBV6-5 combines with J gene TRBJ1-2, with D perhaps matching TRBD1 (5 bases). Germline values: CDR1 MNHEY, CDR2 SVGAGI. The V end lost 4 bases, the J end lost 2 bases, and 8 bases lay between the germline ends. CDR3 length: 13 amino acids. CDR3 sequence: CASSFDSNYGYTF. CDR3 sequence (DNA): TGTGCCAGCAGTTTCGACAGCAACTATGGCTACACCTTC.

The DNA for the CDR3 is TGTGCCAGCAGCGTACGAACAGGGCGGTTAAGGAATGAGCAGTTCTTC. As protein: CASSVRTGRLRNEQFF. The J gene is TRBJ2-1, the V gene TRBV9, with D possibly matching TRBD1 (6 bases). The CDR3 is 16 amino acids. The germline V gene has CDR1 SGDLS and CDR2 YYNGEE. Deletions cut 1 base from V and 7 bases from J, with 18 bases between.

This clone turned up a few times. The V gene is TRBV9, the J gene TRBJ1-4; D possibly corresponds to TRBD1 (5 bases). V gave up 1 base and J gave up 6 bases, with 13 bases separating them. Germline assignment: CDR1 SGDLS and CDR2 YYNGEE. The length of the CDR3 is 15 residues. CDR3 sequence (DNA): TGTGCCAGCAGCGTATCGAGGGAAGGGGATGAAAAACTGTTTTTT. Its translation: CASSVSREGDEKLFF.

This chain joins TRBV4-2 and TRBJ2-7; 11 positions agree with TRBD2. V lost 0 bases to trimming and J lost 0 bases; unmatched junction nucleotides: 7. The CDR3 runs to 18 residues. The germline V gene has CDR1 LGHNA and CDR2 YNFKEQ. The CDR3 protein is CASSQDSLAGGFSYEQYF. In DNA, the CDR3 is TGTGCCAGCAGCCAAGATTCGCTAGCGGGGGGTTTCTCCTACGAGCAGTACTTC.

This rearrangement joins TRBV19 to TRBJ1-1, with 7 bases identical to TRBD1. V shed 5 bases and J 7 bases; nucleotides not matched to a gene: 10. The V gene's germline CDR1 is LNHDA and CDR2 SQIVND (reference sequence). This CDR3 spans 14 amino acids. DNA for the CDR3: TGTGCCAGTAGTTACGAAGGGACAGACGATGAAGCTTTCTTT. Its translation: CASSYEGTDDEAFF.

The V gene is TRBV9, the J gene TRBJ2-7, with 9 nucleotides matching TRBD2. Germline assignment: CDR1 SGDLS and CDR2 YYNGEE. The CDR3 runs 15 residues. J lost 2 bases, V lost 0 bases, and 3 bases had no gene match. CDR3 sequence (DNA): TGTGCCAGCAGCGTAGGGGCTAGCGGGGCCTACGAGCAGTACTTC. Protein: CASSVGASGAYEQYF.

This chain joins TRBV6-5 and TRBJ1-1; TRBD1 matches 8 bases. The CDR3 is made up of 15 amino acids. Per germline, CDR1 MNHEY and CDR2 SVGAGI. Trimming removed 4 bases from V and 4 bases from J; junction bases left unmatched: 8. CDR3 bases: TGTGCCAGCAGTTCCTATCCCACAGGGGGCACTGAAGCTTTCTTT. This gives the protein CASSSYPTGGTEAFF.

This clone was seen once. The chain is built from TRBV10-3 and TRBJ2-2; 12 positions match TRBD2. Germline V lookup: CDR1 ENHRY, CDR2 SYGVKD. Unmatched junction bases numbered 3, after V lost 8 bases and J lost 5 bases. The length of the CDR3 is 14 residues. This CDR3 is CAIRTSGETGELFF. In DNA form, the CDR3 reads TGTGCCATCCGGACTAGCGGGGAAACCGGGGAGCTGTTTTTT.

Note on this clone: Other nucleotide sequences from this sample produce the same CDR3. V gene TRBV27 combines with J gene TRBJ2-1; D not certain. The CDR3 loop spans 11 amino acids. CDR1 is MNHEY, CDR2 SMNVEV, per germline (reference sequence). Between the trimmed V and J ends, which lost 2 bases and 6 bases, there was a span of 2 bases. CDR3 amino acids: CASSLGNEQFF. The CDR3, as DNA: TGTGCCAGCAGTTTAGGCAATGAGCAGTTCTTC.

V and J are TRBV29-1 and TRBJ2-1; no clear D gene. With 7 bases removed from V and 8 bases from J, the gap between germline ends came to 9 bases. Germline loops: CDR1 SQVTM, CDR2 ANQGSEA. There are 10 residues in the CDR3. This CDR3 is CSGGGDEQFF. CDR3 bases: TGCAGCGGGGGTGGCGATGAGCAGTTCTTC.

The chain carries TRBV10-3 and TRBJ2-7; no reliable D call. CDR1 and CDR2 (germline): ENHRY, SYGVKD. The CDR3 covers 11 residues. The germline V and J ends were trimmed by 6 bases and 6 bases, with 9 bases remaining between them. CDR3 coding DNA: TGTGCCATCAGGGGCCCCGGCGAGCAGTACTTC. It specifies CAIRGPGEQYF.

The V gene is TRBV6-5, the J gene TRBJ1-2; TRBD1 might be the D (6 bases). From germline, CDR1 is MNHEY and CDR2 SVGAGI. V lost 11 bases and J 4 bases, leaving 14 bases between the germline ends. The CDR3 totals 12 residues. The CDR3 spells CAGGGGFYGYTF. The DNA for the CDR3 is TGTGCCGGAGGGGGGGGTTTCTATGGCTACACCTTC.

The chain couples TRBV7-9 to TRBJ2-2; TRBD1 might be the D (6 bases). Germline V gives CDR1 SEHNR, CDR2 FQNEAQ (reference sequence). Trimming pared 1 base from V and 4 bases from J, leaving 13 bases between. This CDR3 comprises 16 residues. CDR3 sequence reads: CASSLGAGVGTGELFF. The CDR3 DNA is TGTGCCAGCAGCTTAGGGGCAGGGGTCGGCACCGGGGAGCTGTTTTTT.

CDR3 sequence reads: CAWDYTGGYGYTF. CDR3 bases: TGTGCCTGGGATTATACAGGGGGCTATGGCTACACCTTC. The chain combines TRBV30 with TRBJ1-2, with 8 bases identical to TRBD1. The trim removed 5 bases at V and 4 bases at J, leaving 6 bases unmatched. CDR1 GTSNPN and CDR2 SVGIG come from the germline V gene (reference sequence). The CDR3 is made up of 13 amino acids.

DNA for the CDR3: TGTGCCAGCAGCCGAGGGGCAGGGAGGGAAGCTTTCTTT. Translated, it gives CASSRGAGREAFF. The chain has TRBV27 and TRBJ1-1; D may be TRBD1 (5 bases). The CDR3 is 13 amino acids. Trimming pared 6 bases from V and 8 bases from J, leaving 16 bases between. CDR1 and CDR2 (germline): MNHEY, SMNVEV (reference sequence).

The chain uses TRBV9 and TRBJ2-5, with TRBD2 matching 8 bases. The CDR3 loop spans 16 amino acids. The J segment lost 1 base and the V segment lost 0 bases, leaving 5 bases of the junction unmatched. Germline V lookup: CDR1 SGDLS, CDR2 YYNGEE. The DNA for the CDR3 is TGTGCCAGCAGCGTAGCAGCGGGGGCCCTCCAAGAGACCCAGTACTTC. It encodes CASSVAAGALQETQYF.

The chain employs TRBV7-9 and TRBJ2-7, with TRBD1 as a possible D gene (5 bases). The CDR3 runs 14 residues. V was cut by 7 bases and J by 3 bases, with 16 bases left in between. Germline CDR1 and CDR2: SEHNR and FQNEAQ (reference sequence). The CDR3 region has the DNA TGTGCCAGCACCGCCCCACAGGAAAACTACGAGCAGTACTTC. This translates into CASTAPQENYEQYF.

The V and J genes are TRBV7-9 and TRBJ2-1, with D unresolved. The CDR3 has 14 amino acids. Germline loops: CDR1 SEHNR, CDR2 FQNEAQ (reference sequence). The V gene lost 5 bases and the J gene lost 9 bases, with 17 bases spanning the gap. CDR3 sequence: CASSPSLLGTEQFF. The CDR3 DNA is TGTGCCAGCAGCCCATCGCTTCTAGGCACTGAGCAGTTCTTC.